Below, one TCR beta chain is given with its context. The data belong to a study of OX40 agonist ivuxolimab in advanced cancers. V lost 5 bases to trimming and J lost 11 bases; unmatched junction nucleotides: 5. This CDR3 region has 11 residues. Germline-derived CDR1 and CDR2 are SNHLY and FYNNEI. Measured with immunoSEQ multiplex PCR; TCRdb has only the in-frame clones, and not every one. The data show 58,000 or so clones, with roughly 84% seen just once and 0.7% held by the top ten. The chain joins TRBV2 to TRBJ1-1; 7 bases are shared with TRBD1. Sequenced here: CD4+ or CD8+ T cells sorted from blood, sampled in a trial of the OX40 agonist ivuxolimab. The source of this sequence is an adult with an advanced solid tumor such as melanoma, head and neck, liver or kidney cancer. The DNA of the CDR3 is TGTGCCAGCAGTCTCGACAGGGCGGCTTTCTTT. This encodes CASSLDRAAFF. Full variable domain (remainder filled in from reference TRBV2 and TRBJ1-1): EPEVTQTPSHQVTQMGQEVILRCVPISNHLYFYWYRQILGQKVEFLVSFYNNEISEKSEIFDDQFSVERPDGSNFTLKIRSTKLEDSAMYFCASSLDRAAFFGQGTRLTVV.